Below are 10 T cell receptor beta chains sequenced from a single sample in a study of blood T cell repertoires in COVID-19 (dated by TCRdb to the early 2020s). The library was prepared using the immunoSEQ multiplex PCR assay. TCRdb provides this immuneACCESS table in a form limited to in-frame rearrangements. Some clones are lacking; in checked studies, under half of them reflect an unresolved V gene, and why the rest are absent is not known. Here the sample has approximately 65,000 clones; roughly 89% occur a single time. The biggest ten clones account for roughly 4.5% of the sample. Sequences were obtained from peripheral blood. The receptors come from a woman aged 50 to 60 with active COVID-19.

In this sample, this clone turned up a few times. J is TRBJ1-2 and V is TRBV27; 7 bases line up with TRBD1. Trimming took 2 bases from V and 0 from J; bases not matched to a gene: 3. Germline CDR1 is MNHEY and CDR2 is SMNVEV (reference sequence). This CDR3 region has 15 residues. For the CDR3, the DNA is TGTGCCAGCAGTTTAGGGGACAGCCCTAACTATGGCTACACCTTC. Translated, it gives CASSLGDSPNYGYTF.

The chain joins TRBV10-1 to TRBJ1-6, with 7 bases fitting TRBD1. Germline assignment: CDR1 WNHNN and CDR2 SYGVQD (reference sequence). The CDR3 covers 20 residues. Germline trimming cut 2 bases from V and 0 bases from J; bases unmatched to any gene: 13. The CDR3 DNA follows: TGCGCCAGCAGTGAGGGTCGGGACAGACCCCTTATCTCCTATAATTCACCCCTCCACTTT. Encoded protein: CASSEGRDRPLISYNSPLHF.

This clone was counted a few times. The J gene is TRBJ2-3, the V gene TRBV6-6, with D possibly TRBD2 on 6 matching bases. Germline V gives CDR1 MNHNY, CDR2 SVGAGI (reference sequence). The V end was cut by 2 bases, the J end by 9 bases, with 21 bases between. The CDR3 is made up of 16 amino acids. As DNA, the CDR3 is TGTGCCAGCAGTTACAAGGCGGGACCCCCCCAGCTCACGCAGTATTTT. It translates to CASSYKAGPPQLTQYF.

This clone was counted once. The chain is built from TRBV19 and TRBJ1-1, with D tentatively TRBD1 (6 bases). The germline CDR1 and CDR2 sequences are LNHDA and SQIVND (reference sequence). This CDR3 region has 10 residues. Trimming took 10 bases from V and 4 from J, leaving 7 bases between them. The CDR3 DNA follows: TGTGCCATAGGGGGCACTGAAGCTTTCTTT. Protein: CAIGGTEAFF.

The chain combines TRBV7-3 with TRBJ2-3; 11 bases map to TRBD2. The junction had 2 bases not matched to a gene; V was cut back by 2 bases and J by 1 base. Germline V CDR1 and CDR2: SGHTA, FQGTGA. The CDR3 is 16 amino acids. The CDR3 protein is CASSLSGLAGTDTQYF. CDR3 nucleotide sequence: TGTGCCAGCAGCTTATCGGGACTAGCGGGCACAGATACGCAGTATTTT.

The chain links TRBV6-6 to TRBJ1-1; D is unresolved. Trimming pared 1 base from V and 5 bases from J, leaving 2 bases between. Germline CDR1 reads MNHNY; CDR2 reads SVGAGI (reference sequence). There are 11 residues in the CDR3. CDR3 sequence (DNA): TGTGCCAGCAGTTACTTAACTGAAGCTTTCTTT. Its translation is CASSYLTEAFF.

V usage is TRBV10-1 and J usage is TRBJ2-3, with 8 bases that match TRBD2. With V trimmed by 4 bases and J by 4 bases, 7 bases remained unmatched. The CDR3 spans 15 residues. The germline V gene encodes CDR1 WNHNN and CDR2 SYGVQD (reference sequence). CDR3 DNA sequence: TGCGCCAGCAGTGCCGGTAGCGGGGTGGCAGATACGCAGTATTTT. Its translation: CASSAGSGVADTQYF.

As to this clone: This same CDR3 is encoded by further DNA sequences in the sample. The rearrangement joins TRBV5-1 to TRBJ2-1, with TRBD2 matching over 8 bases. There are 16 residues in the CDR3. The V and J ends lost 0 bases and 0 bases, in that order; junction bases with no gene match: 2. Germline values: CDR1 SGHRS, CDR2 YFSETQ. The CDR3 DNA is TGCGCCAGCAGCTTGGGCGCGGGGGGCTCCTACAATGAGCAGTTCTTC. Its protein product is CASSLGAGGSYNEQFF.

This chain links TRBV2 with TRBJ2-1; D perhaps matches TRBD1 (6 bases). Trimming took off 4 bases at V and 6 bases at J, with 13 bases between the two ends. Germline CDR1 is SNHLY and CDR2 is FYNNEI. CDR3 length: 14 amino acids. CDR3 nucleotide sequence: TGTGCCAGCAGTGGGGGGCCGCTCCGCAATGAGCAGTTCTTC. The encoded protein is CASSGGPLRNEQFF.

The chain combines TRBV6-6 with TRBJ2-2; TRBD2 aligns across 11 bases. The CDR3 length is 16 residues. V trimming: 5 bases; J trimming: 4 bases; junction bases outside the gene matches: 6. The germline gives CDR1 MNHNY, CDR2 SVGAGI (reference sequence). CDR3 in DNA: TGTGCCAGCAGTCTTCGACTAGCGGGAAGCACCGGGGAGCTGTTTTTT. Translated: CASSLRLAGSTGELFF.